A single sample gave rise to the 18 T cell receptor beta chains below, sequenced in a study of identical twins. In TCRdb, the 5' RACE reads were re-called with MiXCR into one record per CDR3 protein. The sample consists of 500,000 to 550,000 distinct CDR3 sequences, around 20% of them appearing once. These data were also reused for a study on T cells expressing NK-cell markers.

The source material was CD4+ T cells sorted from blood. These receptors came from a woman between 18 and 30 years old in good health.

This clonotype was observed a handful of times. The rearrangement uses TRBV12-3 or TRBV12-4 and TRBJ2-2, with 7 nucleotides matching TRBD2. The CDR3 is made up of 14 amino acids. Trimming cost V 7 bases and J 6 bases; bases outside gene matches: 8. The CDR3 DNA is TGTGCCAGCACCAGGACTAGGGCCTCCGGGGAGCTGTTTTTT. It codes for CASTRTRASGELFF.

In this sample, this clonotype turned up a few times. This chain links TRBV15 with TRBJ1-2, with 10 bases fitting TRBD1. The V segment lost 0 bases and the J segment 4 bases; nucleotides outside the gene matches: 5. Per germline, CDR1 LNHNV and CDR2 YYDKDF (reference sequence). This CDR3 spans 16 amino acids. CDR3 region: CATSRDPGQGSYGYTF. The CDR3 DNA sequence: TGTGCCACCAGCAGAGATCCGGGACAGGGGTCCTATGGCTACACCTTC.

This clonotype was recorded a few times. The rearrangement links TRBV10-3 to TRBJ1-1, with a tentative D call TRBD1 (5 bases). The CDR3 is 13 residues long. Trimming removed 10 bases at V and 5 bases at J, with 17 bases between. Per germline, CDR1 ENHRY and CDR2 SYGVKD. CDR3 amino acids: CATTGPRDTEAFF. The CDR3, as DNA: TGTGCCACGACCGGACCCAGGGATACTGAAGCTTTCTTT.

The sample holds a few counts of this clonotype. Here the CDR3 reads CAINGYNEQFF. CDR3 nucleotide sequence: TGTGCCATCAACGGGTACAATGAGCAGTTCTTC. This sequence joins TRBV10-3 and TRBJ2-1; D uncertain. CDR1 and CDR2 from the germline V gene are ENHRY and SYGVKD. CDR3 length: 11 amino acids. The V end lost 7 bases, the J end lost 4 bases, and 5 bases lay between the germline ends.

V gene TRBV20-1 combines with J gene TRBJ2-7; 7 bases fit TRBD1. Germline V gene data show CDR1 as DFQATT and CDR2 as SNEGSKA (reference sequence). There are 11 residues in the CDR3. The CDR3 nucleotides are TGCAGCGCCGGGACAGTCTACGAGCAGTACTTC. Its protein is CSAGTVYEQYF.

The chain combines TRBV6-5 with TRBJ2-1, with D possibly TRBD1 on 6 matching bases. Germline-derived CDR1 and CDR2 are MNHEY and SVGAGI. The CDR3 has 12 residues. Trimming took 5 bases from V and 8 from J, leaving 10 bases between them. The CDR3 coding sequence is TGTGCCAGCAGTCAGGGGCACGATGAGCAGTTCTTC. It yields the protein CASSQGHDEQFF.

This clonotype was counted between two and nine times. V gene TRBV6-1 combines with J gene TRBJ1-2; D gene unclear. The CDR3 has 17 amino acids. Trimming stripped 8 bases from V and 5 bases from J, with 27 bases between. Germline CDR1 and CDR2: MNHNS and SASEGT. The CDR3 nucleotides are TGTGCCAGCCGACGGACTTCCATTCTCCAAACGACTTATGGCTACACCTTC. It yields the protein CASRRTSILQTTYGYTF.

This clonotype was seen a few times. This chain links TRBV5-4 with TRBJ1-4; 7 bases align to TRBD1. Per germline, CDR1 SGHNT and CDR2 YYREEE (reference sequence). The CDR3 consists of 14 residues. V was clipped by 4 bases and J by 7 bases; unmatched bases: 7. For the CDR3, the DNA is TGTGCCAGCAGCCCCCAGGGGGATTTTGAAAAACTGTTTTTT. Its translation: CASSPQGDFEKLFF. Using reference TRBV5-4 and TRBJ1-4 for the parts outside the CDR3, the full variable domain is ETGVTQSPTHLIKTRGQQVTLRCSSQSGHNTVSWYQQALGQGPQFIFQYYREEENGRGNFPPRFSGLQFPNYSSELNVNALELDDSALYLCASSPQGDFEKLFFGSGTQLSVL.

As DNA, the CDR3 is TGTGCCAGTAAGCACGGGGGGCCCTACAATGAGCAGTTCTTC. Its translation: CASKHGGPYNEQFF. The chain links TRBV19 to TRBJ2-1; the D gene is possibly TRBD2 (7 bases). Germline V lookup: CDR1 LNHDA, CDR2 SQIVND (reference sequence). CDR3 length: 14 amino acids. V dropped 7 bases and J dropped 2 bases, with 12 bases sitting between them. The full variable domain, rest sourced from reference TRBV19 and TRBJ2-1, is DGGITQSPKYLFRKEGQNVTLSCEQNLNHDAMYWYRQDPGQGLRLIYYSQIVNDFQKGDIAEGYSVSREKKESFPLTVTSAQKNPTAFYLCASKHGGPYNEQFFGPGTRLTVL.

This clonotype was observed at least ten times. CDR3 loop: CASSLGQGMTYEQYF. CDR3 nucleotide sequence: TGTGCCAGCAGTTTAGGACAGGGGATGACCTACGAGCAGTACTTC. The rearrangement links TRBV12-3 or TRBV12-4 to TRBJ2-7; 8 bases agree with TRBD1. The length of the CDR3 is 15 residues. V was clipped by 1 base and J by 2 bases; unmatched bases: 4.

The chain links TRBV25-1 to TRBJ2-7; D is undetermined. This CDR3 is built from 14 residues. Trimming took off 3 bases at V and 6 bases at J, with 15 bases between the two ends. From germline, CDR1 is MGHDK and CDR2 SYGVNS. The CDR3 loop is CASSEATASPEQYF. CDR3 in DNA: TGTGCCAGCAGTGAGGCGACCGCCTCCCCCGAGCAGTACTTC.

The chain joins TRBV12-3 or TRBV12-4 to TRBJ2-3; 14 bases align to TRBD2. CDR3 size: 22 residues. The junction had 20 bases not matched to a gene; V was cut back by 1 base and J by 5 bases. CDR3 region: CASSLVSRGLAGVAPDRDTQYF. As DNA, the CDR3 is TGTGCCAGCAGTTTAGTTTCTCGGGGACTAGCGGGAGTTGCCCCTGATAGAGATACGCAGTATTTT.

The chain recombines TRBV4-1 with TRBJ1-5, with TRBD1 as a possible D gene (5 bases). V lost 2 bases and J lost 3, with 11 bases in between. The CDR3 contains 15 residues. Per germline, CDR1 MGHRA and CDR2 YSYEKL. This CDR3 is CASSQTGRFNQPQHF. The CDR3 bases are TGCGCCAGCAGCCAAACAGGAAGGTTCAATCAGCCCCAGCATTTT.

The rearrangement uses TRBV30 and TRBJ2-3; D might be TRBD2 (5 bases). The length of the CDR3 is 14 residues. Looked up from germline, CDR1 is GTSNPN and CDR2 is SVGIG (reference sequence). Trimming stripped 0 bases from V and 2 bases from J, with 9 bases between. CDR3 region: CAWSVPGNTDTQYF. CDR3 bases: TGTGCCTGGAGTGTTCCGGGAAACACAGATACGCAGTATTTT.

This clonotype has a count of ten or more. This chain connects TRBV5-1 to TRBJ1-4, with a possible D match to TRBD1 (5 bases). The CDR3 loop spans 13 amino acids. V shed 3 bases and J shed 8 bases, with 11 bases lying between them. Germline V lookup: CDR1 SGHRS, CDR2 YFSETQ. The CDR3 reads CASSSGPGEKLFF. As DNA, the CDR3 is TGCGCCAGCAGCTCGGGACCAGGGGAAAAACTGTTTTTT.

The rearrangement links TRBV2 to TRBJ2-5, with unresolved D. V was pared by 10 bases and J by 4 bases, with 19 bases between. Looked up from germline, CDR1 is SNHLY and CDR2 is FYNNEI. This CDR3 has 14 amino acids. The CDR3 nucleotides are TGTGCCACCTCGGGCAATCGCCCCGCAGAGACCCAGTACTTC. Protein sequence: CATSGNRPAETQYF. Full variable domain (remainder filled in from reference TRBV2 and TRBJ2-5): EPEVTQTPSHQVTQMGQEVILRCVPISNHLYFYWYRQILGQKVEFLVSFYNNEISEKSEIFDDQFSVERPDGSNFTLKIRSTKLEDSAMYFCATSGNRPAETQYFGPGTRLLVL.

This chain joins TRBV12-3 or TRBV12-4 and TRBJ2-1; the match to TRBD1 covers 8 bases. The CDR3 loop spans 15 amino acids. With V trimmed by 6 bases and J by 7 bases, 11 bases remained unmatched. CDR3 residues: CASSVGQGGLNEQFF. The DNA of the CDR3 is TGTGCCAGCAGCGTCGGACAGGGAGGATTGAATGAGCAGTTCTTC.

The sample holds a few counts of this clonotype. The rearrangement joins TRBV6-1 to TRBJ2-1; 8 positions match TRBD1. This CDR3 region has 16 residues. Germline V gene data show CDR1 as MNHNS and CDR2 as SASEGT. V was pared by 0 bases and J by 10 bases, with 11 bases of the junction left unmatched. In DNA, the CDR3 is TGTGCCAGCAGTGAAGCGAGGGTAACAGGGGACAGGGAGCAGTTCTTC. Translating gives CASSEARVTGDREQFF.